This TCR beta chain was documented in a study of sequential checkpoint blockade in melanoma. V dropped 6 bases and J dropped 1; count of bases not matched to a gene: 7. The germline V gene has CDR1 SGHNT and CDR2 YENEEA. This CDR3 has 16 amino acids. Some clones are missing from TCRdb's copy, which holds only in-frame ones; the method was immunoSEQ multiplex PCR. Here the sample spans 15,000 to 20,000 clones, about 28% being singletons. Study results and caveats: Tumor T-cell fraction and clonality correlated with PD-L1 and CD8+ counts.

As for treatment: randomized to nivolumab then ipilimumab (arm A) or the reverse (arm B). There are a few counts of this clone. Its antigen is unidentified. This sequence joins TRBV11-3 and TRBJ1-3, with 9 bases that match TRBD1. The source is a human donor with melanoma. The input for sequencing was tumor tissue (inferred from file names), taken from a patient given nivolumab and ipilimumab in sequence. The CDR3: CASSFGQGWSGNTIYF. CDR3 nucleotide sequence: TGTGCCAGCAGTTTCGGACAGGGGTGGTCTGGAAACACCATATATTTT.